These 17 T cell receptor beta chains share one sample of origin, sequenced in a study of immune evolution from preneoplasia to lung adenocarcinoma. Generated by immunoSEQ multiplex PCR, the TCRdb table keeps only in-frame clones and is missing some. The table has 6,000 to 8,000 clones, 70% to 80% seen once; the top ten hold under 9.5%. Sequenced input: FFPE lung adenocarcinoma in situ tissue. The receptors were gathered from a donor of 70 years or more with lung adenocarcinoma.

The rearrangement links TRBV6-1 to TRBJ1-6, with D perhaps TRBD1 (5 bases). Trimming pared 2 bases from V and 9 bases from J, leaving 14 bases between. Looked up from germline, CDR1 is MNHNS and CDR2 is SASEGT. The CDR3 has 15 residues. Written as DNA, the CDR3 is TGTGCCAGCAGTGAACAGTCGGGGCAAAGTTCACCCCTCCACTTT. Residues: CASSEQSGQSSPLHF.

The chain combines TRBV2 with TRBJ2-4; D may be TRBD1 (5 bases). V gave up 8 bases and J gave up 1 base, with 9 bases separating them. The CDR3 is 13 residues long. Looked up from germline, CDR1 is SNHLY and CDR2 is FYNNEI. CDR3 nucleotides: TGTGCCAGCGGCAGGGCGGCCAAAAACATTCAGTACTTC. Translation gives CASGRAAKNIQYF. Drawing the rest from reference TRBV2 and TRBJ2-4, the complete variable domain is EPEVTQTPSHQVTQMGQEVILRCVPISNHLYFYWYRQILGQKVEFLVSFYNNEISEKSEIFDDQFSVERPDGSNFTLKIRSTKLEDSAMYFCASGRAAKNIQYFGAGTRLSVL.

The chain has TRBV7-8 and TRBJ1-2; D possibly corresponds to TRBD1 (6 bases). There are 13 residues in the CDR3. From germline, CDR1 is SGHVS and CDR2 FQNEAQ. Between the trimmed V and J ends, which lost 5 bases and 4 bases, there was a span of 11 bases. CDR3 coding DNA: TGTGCCAGCAGCGGGACGGGGGCCTATGGCTACACCTTC. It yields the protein CASSGTGAYGYTF.

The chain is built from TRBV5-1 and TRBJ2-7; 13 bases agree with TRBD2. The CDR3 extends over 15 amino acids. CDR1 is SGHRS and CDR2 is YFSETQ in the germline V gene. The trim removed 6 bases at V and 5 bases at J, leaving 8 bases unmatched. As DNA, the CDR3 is TGCGCCAGCACCCAAGGAGGGACTAGCGGGAACGAGCAGTACTTC. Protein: CASTQGGTSGNEQYF.

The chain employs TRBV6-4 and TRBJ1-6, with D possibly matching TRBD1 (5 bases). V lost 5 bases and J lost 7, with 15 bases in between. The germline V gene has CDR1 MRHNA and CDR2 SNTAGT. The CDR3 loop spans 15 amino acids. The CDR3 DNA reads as TGTGCCAGCAGTCCCCGGCAGGGTGGCAATTCACCCCTCCACTTT. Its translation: CASSPRQGGNSPLHF.

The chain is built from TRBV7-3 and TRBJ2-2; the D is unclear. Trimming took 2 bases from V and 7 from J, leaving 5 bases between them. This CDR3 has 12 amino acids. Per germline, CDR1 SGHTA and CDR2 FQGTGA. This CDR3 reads CASSLLDGELFF. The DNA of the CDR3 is TGTGCCAGCAGCTTACTTGACGGGGAGCTGTTTTTT.

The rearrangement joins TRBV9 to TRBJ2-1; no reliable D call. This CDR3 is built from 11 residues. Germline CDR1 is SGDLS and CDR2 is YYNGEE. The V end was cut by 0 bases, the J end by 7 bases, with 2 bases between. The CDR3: CASSVANEQFF. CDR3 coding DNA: TGTGCCAGCAGCGTAGCAAATGAGCAGTTCTTC. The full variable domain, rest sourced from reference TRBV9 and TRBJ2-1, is DSGVTQTPKHLITATGQRVTLRCSPRSGDLSVYWYQQSLDQGLQFLIQYYNGEERAKGNILERFSAQQFPDLHSELNLSSLELGDSALYFCASSVANEQFFGPGTRLTVL.

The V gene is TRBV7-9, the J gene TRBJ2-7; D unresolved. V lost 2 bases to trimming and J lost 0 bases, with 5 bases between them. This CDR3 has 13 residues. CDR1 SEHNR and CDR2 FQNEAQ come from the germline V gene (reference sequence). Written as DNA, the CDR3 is TGTGCCAGCAGCTTACAGTACTCCTACGAGCAGTACTTC. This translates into CASSLQYSYEQYF. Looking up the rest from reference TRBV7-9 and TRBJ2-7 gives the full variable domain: DTGVSQNPRHKITKRGQNVTFRCDPISEHNRLYWYRQTLGQGPEFLTYFQNEAQLEKSRLLSDRFSAERPKGSFSTLEIQRTEQGDSAMYLCASSLQYSYEQYFGPGTRLTVT.

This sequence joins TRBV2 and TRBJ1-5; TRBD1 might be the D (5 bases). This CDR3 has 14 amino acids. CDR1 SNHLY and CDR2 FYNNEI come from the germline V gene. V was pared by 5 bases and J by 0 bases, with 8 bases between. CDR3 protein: CASSSGNSNQPQHF. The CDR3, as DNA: TGTGCCAGCAGTTCAGGGAATAGCAATCAGCCCCAGCATTTT.

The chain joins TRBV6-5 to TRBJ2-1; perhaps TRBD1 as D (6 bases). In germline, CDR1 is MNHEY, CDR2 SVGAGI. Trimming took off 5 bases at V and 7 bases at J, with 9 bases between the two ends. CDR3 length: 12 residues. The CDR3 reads CASSTGRNEQFF. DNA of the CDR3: TGTGCCAGCAGTACAGGGCGGAATGAGCAGTTCTTC.

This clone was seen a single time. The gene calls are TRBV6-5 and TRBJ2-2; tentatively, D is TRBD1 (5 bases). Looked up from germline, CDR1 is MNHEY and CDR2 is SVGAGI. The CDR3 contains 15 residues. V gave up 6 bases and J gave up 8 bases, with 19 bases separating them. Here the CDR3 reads CASSPWGARGGELFF. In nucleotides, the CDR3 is TGTGCCAGCAGCCCCTGGGGCGCTAGGGGTGGGGAGCTGTTTTTT.

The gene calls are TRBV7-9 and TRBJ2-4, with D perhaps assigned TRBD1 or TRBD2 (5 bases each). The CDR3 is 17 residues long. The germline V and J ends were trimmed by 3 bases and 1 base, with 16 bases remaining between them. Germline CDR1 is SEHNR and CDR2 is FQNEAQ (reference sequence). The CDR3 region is CASSLRDGVGAKNIQYF. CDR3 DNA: TGTGCCAGCAGCTTGAGGGACGGGGTTGGTGCCAAAAACATTCAGTACTTC.

Here the CDR3 DNA reads TGTGCCTGGAGTGGGGACAGGGTAGGATTCACTGAAGCTTTCTTT. It codes for CAWSGDRVGFTEAFF. The genes are TRBV30 and TRBJ1-1; 9 positions agree with TRBD1. J was trimmed by 4 bases and V by 1 base; bases with no gene match: 7. Germline CDR1 GTSNPN, CDR2 SVGIG (reference sequence). This CDR3 comprises 15 residues.

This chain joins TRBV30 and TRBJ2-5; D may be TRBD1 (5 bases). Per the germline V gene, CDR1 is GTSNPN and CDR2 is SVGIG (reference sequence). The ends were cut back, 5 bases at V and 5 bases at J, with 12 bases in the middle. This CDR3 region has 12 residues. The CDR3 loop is CAWAKGWETQYF. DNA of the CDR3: TGTGCCTGGGCCAAGGGGTGGGAGACCCAGTACTTC.

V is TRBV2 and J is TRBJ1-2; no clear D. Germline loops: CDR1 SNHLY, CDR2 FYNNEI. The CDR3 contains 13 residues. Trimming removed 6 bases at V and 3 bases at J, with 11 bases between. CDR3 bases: TGTGCCAGCAGCCTAGGCAATTACTATGGCTACACCTTC. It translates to CASSLGNYYGYTF.

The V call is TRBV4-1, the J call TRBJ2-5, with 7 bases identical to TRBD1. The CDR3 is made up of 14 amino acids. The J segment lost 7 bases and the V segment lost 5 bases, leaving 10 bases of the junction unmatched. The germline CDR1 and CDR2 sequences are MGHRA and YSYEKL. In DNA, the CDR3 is TGCGCCAGCAGCAACGGGGAAAACAGGGGGACCCAGTACTTC. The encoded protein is CASSNGENRGTQYF.

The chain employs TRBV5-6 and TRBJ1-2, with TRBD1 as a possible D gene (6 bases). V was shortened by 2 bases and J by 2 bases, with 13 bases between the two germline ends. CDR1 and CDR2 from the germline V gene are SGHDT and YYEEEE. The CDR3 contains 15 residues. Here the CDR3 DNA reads TGTGCCAGCAGCTTTGGTGCAGGGGTCAACTATGGCTACACCTTC. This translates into CASSFGAGVNYGYTF. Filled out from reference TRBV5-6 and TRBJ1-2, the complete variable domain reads DAGVTQSPTHLIKTRGQQVTLRCSPKSGHDTVSWYQQALGQGPQFIFQYYEEEERQRGNFPDRFSGHQFPNYSSELNVNALLLGDSALYLCASSFGAGVNYGYTFGSGTRLTVV.